Listed below are T cell receptor beta chains from one sample, sequenced in a study of blood T cell repertoires in COVID-19. Method: immunoSEQ multiplex PCR; TCRdb's copy keeps in-frame clones and lacks some. This table holds 100,000 to 150,000 clones, roughly 88% found once. The sequencing sample was made of peripheral blood. These receptors all come from a woman aged 80 or over with acute or convalescent COVID-19. Both conserved end residues are part of each CDR3. D genes are given only for firm matches. Clone sizes are given selectively: once, few, many, or a class where the clone is expanded.

D gene	V gene	clone size	J gene	CDR3 protein	CDR3 DNA
.	TRBV7-7	.	TRBJ1-1	CASSYSLTTEAFF	TGTGCTAGCAGCTACAGTCTGACGACTGAAGCTTTCTTT
.	TRBV19	.	TRBJ1-5	CASSIGLGVRSQHF	TGTGCCAGTAGTATTGGGTTAGGAGTTCGTTCCCAGCATTTT
TRBD1	TRBV7-9	.	TRBJ1-1	CASSLLDRGAFF	TGTGCCAGCAGCTTGCTGGACAGGGGAGCTTTCTTT
.	TRBV4-2	.	TRBJ1-3	CASSQSSSGGNTIYF	TGTGCCAGCAGCCAATCTAGTTCAGGGGGAAACACCATATATTTT
TRBD2	TRBV7-2	.	TRBJ2-7	CASSSLAGQSSYEQYF	TGTGCCAGCAGTTCACTAGCGGGGCAGAGCTCCTACGAGCAGTACTTC
.	TRBV6-5	few	TRBJ2-5	CASNRSGQETQYF	TGTGCCAGCAATAGGTCAGGCCAAGAGACCCAGTACTTC
.	TRBV7-9	.	TRBJ1-5	CASSKRRGGPEGNQPQHF	TGTGCCAGCAGCAAAAGAAGGGGAGGGCCGGAGGGCAATCAGCCCCAGCATTTT
TRBD1	TRBV15	.	TRBJ1-2	CATSRDQGAGYGYTF	TGTGCCACCAGCAGAGATCAGGGGGCAGGATATGGCTACACCTTC
TRBD1	TRBV11-2	.	TRBJ1-2	CASSWGWTGKVVGYGYTF	TGTGCCAGCAGCTGGGGGTGGACAGGGAAGGTTGTCGGCTATGGCTACACCTTC
.	TRBV6-5	.	TRBJ1-3	CASSSRQSSGNTIYF	TGTGCCAGCAGTTCCAGACAGAGCTCTGGAAACACCATATATTTT
TRBD1	TRBV9	.	TRBJ1-1	CASSVAGTANTEAFF	TGTGCCAGCAGCGTAGCCGGGACAGCGAACACTGAAGCTTTCTTT
TRBD1	TRBV19	.	TRBJ1-3	CASSPDRGRDTIYF	TGTGCCAGTAGTCCGGACAGGGGGCGAGACACCATATATTTT
.	TRBV7-9	.	TRBJ1-2	CASSLGGSSDYGYTF	TGTGCCAGCAGCTTAGGAGGATCTAGCGACTATGGCTACACCTTC
.	TRBV24-1	.	TRBJ2-2	CATSLPVGPGELFF	TGTGCCACCAGTCTCCCTGTCGGTCCCGGGGAGCTGTTTTTT
.	TRBV2	.	TRBJ2-5	CASRAGARETQYF	TGTGCCAGCAGAGCAGGGGCTAGGGAGACCCAGTACTTC
TRBD2	TRBV7-2	.	TRBJ2-2	CASSTTGGTGELFF	TGTGCCAGCAGCACTACGGGGGGGACCGGGGAGCTGTTTTTT
.	TRBV5-4	.	TRBJ1-2	CASSLDRVGGYTF	TGTGCCAGCAGCTTGGACAGGGTCGGAGGCTACACCTTC
TRBD1	TRBV19	.	TRBJ1-1	CAVQGYTEAFF	TGTGCCGTACAGGGGTACACTGAAGCTTTCTTT
TRBD1	TRBV5-6	few	TRBJ2-7	CASSPGTAHYEQYF	TGTGCCAGCAGCCCCGGGACAGCACATTACGAGCAGTACTTC
.	TRBV20-1	.	TRBJ1-4	CSASKGDLSPKLFF	TGCAGTGCTAGTAAGGGAGACTTATCCCCAAAACTGTTTTTT
.	TRBV21-1	.	TRBJ2-7	CASSKGWDRDGYEQYF	TGTGCCAGCAGCAAAGGTTGGGACAGGGATGGCTACGAGCAGTACTTC
TRBD1	TRBV5-4	.	TRBJ1-6	CATLRTGGVGNSPLHF	TGTGCCACCCTTCGGACAGGGGGCGTCGGGAATTCACCCCTCCACTTT
.	TRBV7-2	.	TRBJ1-4	CASSSRDTEKLFF	TGTGCCAGCAGCTCCCGGGACACGGAAAAACTGTTTTTT
.	TRBV6-5	.	TRBJ2-3	CASSSSGSSTDTQYF	TGTGCCAGCAGTTCATCCGGGAGTAGTACAGATACGCAGTATTTT